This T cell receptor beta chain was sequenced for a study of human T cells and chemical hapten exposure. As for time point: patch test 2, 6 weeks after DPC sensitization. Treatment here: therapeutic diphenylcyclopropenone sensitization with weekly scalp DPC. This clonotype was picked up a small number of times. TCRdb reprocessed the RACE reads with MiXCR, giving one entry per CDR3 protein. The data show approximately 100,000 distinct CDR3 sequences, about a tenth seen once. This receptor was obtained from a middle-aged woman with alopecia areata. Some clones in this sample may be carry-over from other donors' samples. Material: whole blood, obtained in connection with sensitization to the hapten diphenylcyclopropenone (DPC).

CDR3 sequence reads: CSARDTDYGYTF. The CDR3 DNA sequence: TGCAGTGCTAGAGATACTGACTATGGCTACACCTTC. This sequence joins TRBV20-1 and TRBJ1-2; D not resolved. Trimming took 0 bases from V and 3 from J, leaving 5 bases between them. The CDR3 length is 12 residues. Germline V gene lookup returns CDR1 DFQATT and CDR2 SNEGSKA (reference sequence).